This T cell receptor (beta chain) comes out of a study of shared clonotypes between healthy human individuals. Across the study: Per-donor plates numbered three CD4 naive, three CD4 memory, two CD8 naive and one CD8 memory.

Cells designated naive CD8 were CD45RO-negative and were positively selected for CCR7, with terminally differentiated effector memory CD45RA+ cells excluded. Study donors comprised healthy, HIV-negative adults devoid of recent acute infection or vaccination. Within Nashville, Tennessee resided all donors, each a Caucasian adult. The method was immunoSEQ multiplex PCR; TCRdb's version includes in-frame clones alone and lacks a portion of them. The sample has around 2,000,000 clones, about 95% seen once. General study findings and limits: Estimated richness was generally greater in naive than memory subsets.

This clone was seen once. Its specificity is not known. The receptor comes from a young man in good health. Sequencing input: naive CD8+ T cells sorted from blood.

The CDR3 coding sequence is TGTGCCAGTAGTATAGGCCCGGGAGGGCCTTCCTACGAGCAGTACTTC. It encodes CASSIGPGGPSYEQYF. V is TRBV19 and J is TRBJ2-7; 8 bases map to TRBD2. The germline gives CDR1 LNHDA, CDR2 SQIVND (reference sequence). V dropped 1 base and J dropped 1; count of bases not matched to a gene: 6. The length of the CDR3 is 16 residues.